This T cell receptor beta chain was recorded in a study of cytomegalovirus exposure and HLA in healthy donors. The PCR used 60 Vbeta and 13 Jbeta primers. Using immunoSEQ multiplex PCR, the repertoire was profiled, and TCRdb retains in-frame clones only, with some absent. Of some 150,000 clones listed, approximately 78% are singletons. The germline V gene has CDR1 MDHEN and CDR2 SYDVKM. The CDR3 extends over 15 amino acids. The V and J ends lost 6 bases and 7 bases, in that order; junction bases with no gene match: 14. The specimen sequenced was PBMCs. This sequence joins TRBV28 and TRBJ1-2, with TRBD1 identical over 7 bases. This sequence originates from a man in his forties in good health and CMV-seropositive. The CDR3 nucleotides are TGTGCCAGCAGAGCTAAGACAGGGCTCTCTTTTGGCTACACCTTC. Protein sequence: CASRAKTGLSFGYTF.